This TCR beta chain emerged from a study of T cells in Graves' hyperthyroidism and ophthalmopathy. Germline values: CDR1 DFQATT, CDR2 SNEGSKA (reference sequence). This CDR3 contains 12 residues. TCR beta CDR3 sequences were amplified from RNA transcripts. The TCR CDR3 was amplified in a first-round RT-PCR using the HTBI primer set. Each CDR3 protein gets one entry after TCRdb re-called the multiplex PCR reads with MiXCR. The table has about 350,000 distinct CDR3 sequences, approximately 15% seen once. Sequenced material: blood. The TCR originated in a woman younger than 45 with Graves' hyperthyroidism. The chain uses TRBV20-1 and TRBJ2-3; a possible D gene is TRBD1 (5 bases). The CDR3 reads CRVQVPYGTQYF. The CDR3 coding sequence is TGCAGGGTACAGGTGCCGTACGGTACGCAGTATTTT.